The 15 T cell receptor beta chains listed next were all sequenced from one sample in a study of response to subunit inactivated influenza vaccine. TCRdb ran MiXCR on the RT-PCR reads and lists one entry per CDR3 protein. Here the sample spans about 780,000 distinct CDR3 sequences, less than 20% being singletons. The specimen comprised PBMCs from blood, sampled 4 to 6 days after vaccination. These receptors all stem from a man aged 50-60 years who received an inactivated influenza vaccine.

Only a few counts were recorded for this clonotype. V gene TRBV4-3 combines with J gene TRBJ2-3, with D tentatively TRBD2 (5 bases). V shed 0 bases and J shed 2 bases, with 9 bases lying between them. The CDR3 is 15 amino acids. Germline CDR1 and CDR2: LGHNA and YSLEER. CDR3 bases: TGCGCCAGCAGCCAAGACCAGCGGTACACAGATACGCAGTATTTT. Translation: CASSQDQRYTDTQYF.

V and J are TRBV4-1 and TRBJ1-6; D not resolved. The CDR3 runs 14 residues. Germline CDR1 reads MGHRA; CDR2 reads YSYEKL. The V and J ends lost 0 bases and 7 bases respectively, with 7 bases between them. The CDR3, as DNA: TGCGCCAGCAGCCAAGATAAAATGAATTCACCCCTCCACTTT. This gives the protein CASSQDKMNSPLHF.

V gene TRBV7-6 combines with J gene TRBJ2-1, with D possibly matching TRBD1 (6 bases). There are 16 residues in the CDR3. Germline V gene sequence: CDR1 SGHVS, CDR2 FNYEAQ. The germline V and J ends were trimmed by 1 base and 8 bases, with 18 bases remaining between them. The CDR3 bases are TGTGCCAGCAGCTTAGAGGTCAGGGGTCTCCGCGATGAGCAGTTCTTC. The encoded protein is CASSLEVRGLRDEQFF.

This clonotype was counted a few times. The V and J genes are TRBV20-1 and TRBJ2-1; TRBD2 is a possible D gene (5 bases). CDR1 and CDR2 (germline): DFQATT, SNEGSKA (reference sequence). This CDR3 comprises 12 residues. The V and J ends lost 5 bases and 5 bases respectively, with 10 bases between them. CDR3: CSALGLNNEQFF. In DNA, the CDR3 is TGCAGTGCTCTCGGACTGAACAATGAGCAGTTCTTC.

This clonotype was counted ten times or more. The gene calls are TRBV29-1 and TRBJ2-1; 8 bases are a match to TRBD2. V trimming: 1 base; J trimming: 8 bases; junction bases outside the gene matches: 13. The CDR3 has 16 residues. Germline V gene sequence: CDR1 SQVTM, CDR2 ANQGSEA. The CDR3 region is CSVEGAQGLALHEQFF. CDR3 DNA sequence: TGCAGCGTTGAAGGCGCCCAAGGACTAGCACTCCATGAGCAGTTCTTC.

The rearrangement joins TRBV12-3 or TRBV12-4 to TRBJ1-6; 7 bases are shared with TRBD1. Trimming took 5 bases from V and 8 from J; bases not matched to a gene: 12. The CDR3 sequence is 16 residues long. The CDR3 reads CASSPGTAGAYSPLHF. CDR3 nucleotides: TGTGCCAGCAGTCCTGGGACAGCAGGAGCGTATTCACCCCTCCACTTT.

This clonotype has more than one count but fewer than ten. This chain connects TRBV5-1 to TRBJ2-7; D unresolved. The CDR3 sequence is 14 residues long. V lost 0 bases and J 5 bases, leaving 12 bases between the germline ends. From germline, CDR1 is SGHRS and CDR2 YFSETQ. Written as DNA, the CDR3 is TGCGCCAGCAGCTTGGACAGCCCCTACGACGAGCAGTACTTC. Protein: CASSLDSPYDEQYF.

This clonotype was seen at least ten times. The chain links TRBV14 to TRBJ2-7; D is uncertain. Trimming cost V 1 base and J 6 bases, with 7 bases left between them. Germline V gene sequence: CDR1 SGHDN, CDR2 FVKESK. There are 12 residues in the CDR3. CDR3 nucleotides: TGTGCCAGCAGCCAAGTTACTGTCGAGCAGTACTTC. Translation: CASSQVTVEQYF.

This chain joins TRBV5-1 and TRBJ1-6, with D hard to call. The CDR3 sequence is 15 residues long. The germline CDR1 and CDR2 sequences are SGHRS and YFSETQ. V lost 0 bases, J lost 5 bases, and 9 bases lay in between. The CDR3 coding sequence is TGCGCCAGCAGCTTGGCCAGGCAAGATAATTCACCCCTCCACTTT. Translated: CASSLARQDNSPLHF.

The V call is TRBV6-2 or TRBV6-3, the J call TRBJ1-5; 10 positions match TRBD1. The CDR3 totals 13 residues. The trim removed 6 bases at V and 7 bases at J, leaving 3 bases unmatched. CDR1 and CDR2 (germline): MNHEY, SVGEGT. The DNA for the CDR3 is TGTGCCAGCAGGACAGGGGGCCGGCAGCCCCAGCATTTT. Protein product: CASRTGGRQPQHF.

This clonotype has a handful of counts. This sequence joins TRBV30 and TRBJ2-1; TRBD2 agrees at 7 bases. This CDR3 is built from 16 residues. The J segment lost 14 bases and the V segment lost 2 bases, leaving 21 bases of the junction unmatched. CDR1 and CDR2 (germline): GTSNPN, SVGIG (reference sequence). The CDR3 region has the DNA TGTGCCTGGAGTTCCGCCTTAGCGGGCCTAAATCGGGGGGAGTTCTTC. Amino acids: CAWSSALAGLNRGEFF.

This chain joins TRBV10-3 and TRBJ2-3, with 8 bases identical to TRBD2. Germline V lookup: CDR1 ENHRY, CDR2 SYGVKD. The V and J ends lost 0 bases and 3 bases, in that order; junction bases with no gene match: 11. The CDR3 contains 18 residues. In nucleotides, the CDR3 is TGTGCCATCAGTGAGTCGACAGCGGGGGCCTGGTTTACAGATACGCAGTATTTT. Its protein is CAISESTAGAWFTDTQYF.

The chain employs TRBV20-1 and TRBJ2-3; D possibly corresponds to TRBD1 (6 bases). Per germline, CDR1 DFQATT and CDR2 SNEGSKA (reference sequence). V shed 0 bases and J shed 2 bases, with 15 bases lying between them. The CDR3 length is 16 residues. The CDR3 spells CSARDPRTAPTDTQYF. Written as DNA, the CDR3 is TGCAGTGCTAGAGATCCTCGGACAGCACCCACAGATACGCAGTATTTT.

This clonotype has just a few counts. CDR3 sequence reads: CSASGDPSTDTQYF. CDR3 DNA: TGCAGTGCTAGTGGGGATCCTAGCACAGATACGCAGTATTTT. The chain employs TRBV20-1 and TRBJ2-3; no firm D call. Trimming left V 3 bases short and J 0 bases short, with 10 bases between. Germline lookup yields CDR1 DFQATT and CDR2 SNEGSKA (reference sequence). The CDR3 totals 14 residues.

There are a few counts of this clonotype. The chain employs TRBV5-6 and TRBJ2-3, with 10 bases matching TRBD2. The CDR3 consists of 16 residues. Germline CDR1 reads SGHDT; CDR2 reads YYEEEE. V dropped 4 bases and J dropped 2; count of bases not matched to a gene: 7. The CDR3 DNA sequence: TGTGCCAGCAGCCCGGGACTAGCGCTAAACACAGATACGCAGTATTTT. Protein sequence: CASSPGLALNTDTQYF.